The 5 T cell receptor beta chains below were found in one sample sequenced in a study of identical twins. MiXCR was run by TCRdb on the 5' RACE reads, yielding one entry per CDR3 protein. The sample lists about 530,000 distinct CDR3 sequences; about 22% were seen once. These same records also appear under a second study, on yellow fever vaccine responses in identical twins.

Sequences were obtained from CD4+ T cells sorted from blood. The receptors here all came from a woman aged 18-29 years in good health.

This clonotype was recorded a few times. V is TRBV15 and J is TRBJ2-1; D call uncertain. V lost 0 bases, J lost 6 bases, and 15 bases lay in between. Germline loops: CDR1 LNHNV, CDR2 YYDKDF (reference sequence). The CDR3 has 16 residues. CDR3 in DNA: TGTGCCACCAGCAGAGACAAGCTAGGCAGCATCAATGAGCAGTTCTTC. It yields the protein CATSRDKLGSINEQFF.

The CDR3 bases are TGTGCCAGCAGCCAAGCTTGGCTTTACGAGCAGTACTTC. Translation gives CASSQAWLYEQYF. The chain couples TRBV3-1 to TRBJ2-7; D remains ambiguous. CDR1 is LGHDT and CDR2 is YNNKEL in the germline V gene (reference sequence). V dropped 1 base and J dropped 4 bases, with 8 bases sitting between them. The CDR3 is 13 residues long.

The rearrangement uses TRBV9 and TRBJ2-5; maybe TRBD1 (5 bases). The V end lost 0 bases, the J end lost 2 bases, and 11 bases lay between the germline ends. Germline V CDR1 and CDR2: SGDLS, YYNGEE. The CDR3 covers 15 residues. This chain's CDR3 is CASSVDPQDQETQYF. In DNA, the CDR3 is TGTGCCAGCAGCGTAGATCCACAGGATCAAGAGACCCAGTACTTC.

The chain has TRBV6-1 and TRBJ1-1; D might be TRBD1 (5 bases). The CDR3 is 15 residues long. The germline V gene has CDR1 MNHNS and CDR2 SASEGT. Trimming took 6 bases from V and 4 from J, leaving 18 bases between them. As DNA, the CDR3 is TGTGCCAGCAGCGGCGTTCGTGCAGGGCGCACTGAAGCTTTCTTT. It yields the protein CASSGVRAGRTEAFF.

The rearrangement links TRBV12-3 or TRBV12-4 to TRBJ1-2, with a tentative D call TRBD1 (6 bases). Trimming took 5 bases from V and 6 from J, leaving 7 bases between them. The CDR3 loop spans 11 amino acids. Here the CDR3 reads CASSTGNGYTF. The CDR3 DNA sequence: TGTGCCAGCAGTACAGGGAATGGCTACACCTTC.